The present TCR beta chain was sequenced within a study of blood T cell repertoires in COVID-19. Study as a whole: Researchers got acute and convalescent COVID-19 samples from the United States, Italy and Spain.

The V segment lost 6 bases and the J segment 2 bases; nucleotides outside the gene matches: 6. In germline, CDR1 is KGHSH, CDR2 LQKENI. The CDR3 consists of 15 residues. Methods used by the authors: Amplification with reference gene primers provided the estimates of nucleated cell counts. The table came from immunoSEQ multiplex PCR; TCRdb's copy has only in-frame clones and leaves some out. That table supplies the V and J calls and clone size; D and trimming were determined from the DNA. This sample carries some 80,000 clones, about three quarters of them seen once, and the ten largest clones take about 20%.

V usage is TRBV18 and J usage is TRBJ1-5; 8 nucleotides line up with TRBD1. The sequencing sample was made of peripheral blood. This receptor was identified in a woman aged 80 or over with active or convalescent COVID-19. As DNA, the CDR3 is TGTGCCAGCTCTCCCACGGGACAGGGCAATCAGCCCCAGCATTTT. Its translation: CASSPTGQGNQPQHF. The full variable domain, with the rest looked up from reference TRBV18 and TRBJ1-5, is NAGVMQNPRHLVRRRGQEARLRCSPMKGHSHVYWYRQLPEEGLKFMVYLQKENIIDESGMPKERFSAEFPKEGPSILRIQQVVRGDSAAYFCASSPTGQGNQPQHFGDGTRLSIL.